These 9 T cell receptor beta chains were all obtained from the same sample, sequenced in a study of identical twins. TCRdb re-derived calls from the 5' RACE reads in MiXCR, one entry per CDR3 protein. The sample has approximately 350,000 distinct CDR3 sequences, over 9% seen once. This sample was also put to use in a study of yellow fever vaccine responses in identical twins.

The specimen sequenced was CD8+ T cells sorted from blood. All receptors come from a woman aged 18-35 years in good health.

V gene TRBV5-1 combines with J gene TRBJ2-2; perhaps TRBD1 as D (5 bases). The CDR3 runs 15 residues. Germline CDR1 SGHRS, CDR2 YFSETQ. V lost 4 bases and J 4 bases, leaving 14 bases between the germline ends. CDR3 nucleotide sequence: TGCGCCAGCAGCCTGTATGACAGTATCACCGGGGAGCTGTTTTTT. Translated: CASSLYDSITGELFF.

There are a few counts of this clonotype. The junction does not match germline at one end; this may be a read error. V is TRBV15 and J is TRBJ2-1, with D possibly matching TRBD2 (5 bases). Germline V CDR1 and CDR2: LNHNV, YYDKDF (reference sequence). The CDR3 is 13 amino acids. CDR3 region: CATSREGEVEQFF. The CDR3 region has the DNA TGTGCCACCAGCCGAGAGGGAGAAGTTGAGCAGTTCTTC.

The chain carries TRBV28 and TRBJ2-7, with 9 bases lining up with TRBD1. Germline V gene data show CDR1 as MDHEN and CDR2 as SYDVKM. There are 16 residues in the CDR3. With 5 bases clipped from V and 3 bases from J, the junction kept 11 bases outside the gene matches. The CDR3 reads CASSPGGQGANYEQYV. CDR3 coding DNA: TGTGCCAGCAGTCCTGGGGGACAGGGAGCAAACTACGAGCAGTACGTC.

In its sample, this clonotype was seen many times. The rearrangement links TRBV28 to TRBJ2-4; D possibly corresponds to TRBD2 (6 bases). This CDR3 has 16 amino acids. Trimming stripped 5 bases from V and 0 bases from J, with 14 bases between. The V gene's germline CDR1 is MDHEN and CDR2 SYDVKM. The CDR3 loop is CASSPRSGLAKNIQYF. CDR3 sequence (DNA): TGTGCCAGCAGTCCCCGGTCGGGACTAGCCAAAAACATTCAGTACTTC.

This clonotype was observed a handful of times. The chain employs TRBV27 and TRBJ2-5; D uncertain. CDR1 and CDR2 from the germline V gene are MNHEY and SMNVEV (reference sequence). The CDR3 length is 12 residues. V lost 6 bases to trimming and J lost 4 bases, with 9 bases between them. The CDR3 reads CASSNFVETQYF. CDR3 sequence (DNA): TGTGCCAGCAGCAACTTCGTAGAGACCCAGTACTTC.

This clonotype was observed a single time. The V gene is TRBV9, the J gene TRBJ1-2, with TRBD1 identical over 7 bases. CDR3 length: 12 amino acids. The germline gives CDR1 SGDLS, CDR2 YYNGEE. Unmatched junction bases numbered 4, after V lost 5 bases and J lost 6 bases. In DNA, the CDR3 is TGTGCCAGCAGACAGGGGTACAATGGCTACACCTTC. It encodes CASRQGYNGYTF.

Worth noting for this clonotype: This may stem from a read error, because a much larger clone lies one nucleotide away. The chain recombines TRBV15 with TRBJ2-3; 7 bases are a match to TRBD2. The CDR3 sequence is 18 residues long. From germline, CDR1 is LNHNV and CDR2 YYDKDF (reference sequence). In DNA, the CDR3 is TGTGCCACCAGCCCCCGGACTGTGACTAGCCGATACACAGATCCGCAGTATTTT. It is translated as CATSPRTVTSRYTDPQYF. Filled out from reference TRBV15 and TRBJ2-3, the complete variable domain reads DAMVIQNPRYQVTQFGKPVTLSCSQTLNHNVMYWYQQKSSQAPKLLFHYYDKDFNNEADTPDNFQSRRPNTSFCFLDIRSPGLGDTAMYLCATSPRTVTSRYTDPQYFGPGTRLTVL.

This clonotype turned up a few times. The chain uses TRBV7-8 and TRBJ2-2; D gene uncertain. Germline CDR1 is SGHVS and CDR2 is FQNEAQ. The CDR3 runs to 17 residues. Trimming removed 6 bases from V and 4 bases from J, with 21 bases in between. CDR3 nucleotides: TGTGCCAGCAGTTTAACTCCGGGCCCCGGGCCCACCGGGGAGCTGTTTTTT. Translation gives CASSLTPGPGPTGELFF.

V gene TRBV14 combines with J gene TRBJ2-5; D may match TRBD1 or TRBD2 (5 bases each). V lost 4 bases, J lost 1 base, and 16 bases lay in between. The germline gives CDR1 SGHDN, CDR2 FVKESK. The CDR3 is 16 residues long. This CDR3 reads CASSPSGAAVQETQYF. In DNA, the CDR3 is TGTGCCAGCAGCCCTTCCGGGGCAGCGGTCCAAGAGACCCAGTACTTC.